This T cell receptor (beta chain) was documented in a study of identical twins. The donor group consisted entirely of healthy Caucasians. The study, taken as a whole, reports: Invariant populations such as MAIT and iNKT cells could partly muddle zero-insertion analyses.

This clonotype was detected once. The target antigen is unknown. The CDR3 does not end in the conserved phenylalanine or tryptophan, so this is likely a read error. A template switching step contributed a universal primer site, while unique molecular identifiers were present in the cDNA. TCRdb fed the 5' RACE reads into MiXCR, producing one record per CDR3 protein. The data contain approximately 530,000 distinct CDR3 sequences, approximately 20% of them singletons. The same sample was also studied in work on yellow fever vaccine responses in identical twins.

The clonotype was recovered from a woman under 30 in good health. The sequencing input was CD4+ T cells sorted from blood.

The CDR3: CSARERLAGGREQYS. The CDR3 nucleotides are TGCAGTGCTAGAGAGCGACTAGCGGGAGGGCGGGAGCAGTACTCC. V usage is TRBV20-1 and J usage is TRBJ2-7; 14 positions match TRBD2. After removal of 0 bases from V and 7 bases from J, the junction contained 5 bases not matched to a gene. Per germline, CDR1 DFQATT and CDR2 SNEGSKA (reference sequence). The CDR3 is 15 amino acids.